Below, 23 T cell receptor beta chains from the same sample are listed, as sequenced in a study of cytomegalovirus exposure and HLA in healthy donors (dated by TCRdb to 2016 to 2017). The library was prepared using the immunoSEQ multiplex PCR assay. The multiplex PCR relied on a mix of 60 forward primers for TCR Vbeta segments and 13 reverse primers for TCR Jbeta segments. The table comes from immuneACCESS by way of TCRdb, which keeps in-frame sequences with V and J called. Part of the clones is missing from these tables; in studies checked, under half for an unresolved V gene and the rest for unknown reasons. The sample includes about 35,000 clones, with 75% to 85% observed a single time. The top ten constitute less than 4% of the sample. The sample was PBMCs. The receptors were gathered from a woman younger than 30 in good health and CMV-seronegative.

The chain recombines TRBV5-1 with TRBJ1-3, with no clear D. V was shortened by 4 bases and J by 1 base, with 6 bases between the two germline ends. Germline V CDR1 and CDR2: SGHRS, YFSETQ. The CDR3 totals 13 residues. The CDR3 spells CASSNPSGNTIYF. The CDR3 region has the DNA TGCGCCAGCAGCAATCCATCTGGAAACACCATATATTTT.

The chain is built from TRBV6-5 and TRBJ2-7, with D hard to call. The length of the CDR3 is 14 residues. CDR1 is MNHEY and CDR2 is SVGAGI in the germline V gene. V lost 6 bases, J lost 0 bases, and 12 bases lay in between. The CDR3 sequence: CASSSVLLSYEQYF. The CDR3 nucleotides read TGTGCCAGCAGCTCGGTCCTACTCTCCTACGAGCAGTACTTC.

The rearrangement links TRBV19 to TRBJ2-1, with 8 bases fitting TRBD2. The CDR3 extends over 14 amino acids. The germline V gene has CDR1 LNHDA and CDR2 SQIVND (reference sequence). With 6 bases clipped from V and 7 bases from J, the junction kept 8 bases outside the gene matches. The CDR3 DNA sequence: TGTGCCAGTAGCCCGACTAGCGCGGTGAATGAGCAGTTCTTC. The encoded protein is CASSPTSAVNEQFF.

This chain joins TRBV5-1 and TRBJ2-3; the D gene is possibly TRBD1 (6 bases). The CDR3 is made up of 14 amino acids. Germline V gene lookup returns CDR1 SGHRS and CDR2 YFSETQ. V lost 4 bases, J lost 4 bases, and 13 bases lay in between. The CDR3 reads CASSPTGNADTQYF. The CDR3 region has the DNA TGCGCCAGCAGCCCAACAGGGAATGCAGATACGCAGTATTTT.

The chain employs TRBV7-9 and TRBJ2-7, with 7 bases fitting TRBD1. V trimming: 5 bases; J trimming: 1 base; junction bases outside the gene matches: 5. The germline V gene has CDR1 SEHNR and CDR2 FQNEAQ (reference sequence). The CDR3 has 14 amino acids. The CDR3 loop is CASSTRQGSYEQYF. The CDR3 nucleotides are TGTGCCAGCAGCACCCGACAGGGATCCTACGAGCAGTACTTC. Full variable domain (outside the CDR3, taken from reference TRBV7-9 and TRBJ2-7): DTGVSQNPRHKITKRGQNVTFRCDPISEHNRLYWYRQTLGQGPEFLTYFQNEAQLEKSRLLSDRFSAERPKGSFSTLEIQRTEQGDSAMYLCASSTRQGSYEQYFGPGTRLTVT.

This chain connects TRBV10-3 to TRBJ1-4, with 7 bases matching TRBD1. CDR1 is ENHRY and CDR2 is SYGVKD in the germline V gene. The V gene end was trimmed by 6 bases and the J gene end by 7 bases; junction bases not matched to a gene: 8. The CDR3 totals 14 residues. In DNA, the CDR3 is TGTGCCATCAGCGAGGGACAGTGGGGTGAAAAACTGTTTTTT. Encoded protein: CAISEGQWGEKLFF.

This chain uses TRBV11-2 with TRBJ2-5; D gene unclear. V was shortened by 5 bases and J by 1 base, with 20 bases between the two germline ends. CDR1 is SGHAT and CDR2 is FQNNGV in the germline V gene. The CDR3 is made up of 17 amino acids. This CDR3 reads CASSPVLSTRFQETQYF. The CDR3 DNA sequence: TGTGCCAGCAGCCCGGTCCTTAGCACCCGCTTCCAAGAGACCCAGTACTTC.

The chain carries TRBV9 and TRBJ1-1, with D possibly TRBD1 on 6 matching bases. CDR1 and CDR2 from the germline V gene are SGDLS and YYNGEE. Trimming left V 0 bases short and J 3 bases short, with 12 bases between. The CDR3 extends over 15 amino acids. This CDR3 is CASSVGLGAYTEAFF. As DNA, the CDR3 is TGTGCCAGCAGCGTAGGTCTGGGGGCTTACACTGAAGCTTTCTTT. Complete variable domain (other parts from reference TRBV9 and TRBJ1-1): DSGVTQTPKHLITATGQRVTLRCSPRSGDLSVYWYQQSLDQGLQFLIQYYNGEERAKGNILERFSAQQFPDLHSELNLSSLELGDSALYFCASSVGLGAYTEAFFGQGTRLTVV.

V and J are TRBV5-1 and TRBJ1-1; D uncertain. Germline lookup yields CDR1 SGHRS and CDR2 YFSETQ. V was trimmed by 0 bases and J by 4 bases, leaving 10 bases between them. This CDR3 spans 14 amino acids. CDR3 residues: CASSLGPRSTEAFF. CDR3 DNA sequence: TGCGCCAGCAGCTTGGGGCCCCGAAGCACTGAAGCTTTCTTT.

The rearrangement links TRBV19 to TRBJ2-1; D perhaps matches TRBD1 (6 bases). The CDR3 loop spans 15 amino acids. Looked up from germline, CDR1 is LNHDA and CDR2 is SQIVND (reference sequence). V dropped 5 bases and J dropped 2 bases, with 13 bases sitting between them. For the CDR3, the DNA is TGTGCCAGTAGTGCACAGGGAACCCCCTACAATGAGCAGTTCTTC. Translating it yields CASSAQGTPYNEQFF.

The CDR3 DNA follows: TGCGCCAGCAGCTTGGGCAGGGGCCCGATCGAGCAGTACTTC. Translated: CASSLGRGPIEQYF. The chain links TRBV5-1 to TRBJ2-7; D is perhaps TRBD1 (6 bases). Germline loops: CDR1 SGHRS, CDR2 YFSETQ. This CDR3 region has 14 residues. V gave up 0 bases and J gave up 6 bases, with 13 bases separating them.

CDR3 sequence (DNA): TGTGCCAGCAGCCCGACATACTCGAGTGGTAACACAGATACGCAGTATTTT. Translation: CASSPTYSSGNTDTQYF. The J gene is TRBJ2-3, the V gene TRBV11-2; D unclear. Trimming removed 5 bases at V and 2 bases at J, with 20 bases between. Germline V lookup: CDR1 SGHAT, CDR2 FQNNGV. The CDR3 runs 17 residues.

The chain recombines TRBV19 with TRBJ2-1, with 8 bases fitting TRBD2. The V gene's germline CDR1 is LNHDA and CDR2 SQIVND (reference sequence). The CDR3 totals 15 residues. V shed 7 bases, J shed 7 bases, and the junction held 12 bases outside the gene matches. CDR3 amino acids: CASTRDYPGGNEQFF. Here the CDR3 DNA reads TGTGCCAGTACCCGGGACTACCCGGGAGGGAATGAGCAGTTCTTC.

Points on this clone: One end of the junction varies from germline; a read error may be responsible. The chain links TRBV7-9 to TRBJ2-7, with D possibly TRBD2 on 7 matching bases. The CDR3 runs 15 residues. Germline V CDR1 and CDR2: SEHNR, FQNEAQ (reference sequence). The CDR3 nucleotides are TGTTCCAGCAGCTTAGATCCGGGGGGCCTCTACGAGCAGTACTTC. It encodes CSSSLDPGGLYEQYF.

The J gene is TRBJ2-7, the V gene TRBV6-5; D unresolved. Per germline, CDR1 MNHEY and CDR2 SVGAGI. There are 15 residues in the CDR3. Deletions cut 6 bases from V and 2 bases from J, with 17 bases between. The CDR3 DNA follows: TGTGCCAGCAGCCCCCTGGCGGATCTTACCTACGAGCAGTACTTC. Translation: CASSPLADLTYEQYF.

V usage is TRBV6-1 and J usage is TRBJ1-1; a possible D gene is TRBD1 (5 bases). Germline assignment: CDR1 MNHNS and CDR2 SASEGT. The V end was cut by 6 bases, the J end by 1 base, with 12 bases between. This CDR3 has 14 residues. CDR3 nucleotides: TGTGCCAGCAGAGTTGGGGGGGGGAACACTGAAGCTTTCTTT. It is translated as CASRVGGGNTEAFF.

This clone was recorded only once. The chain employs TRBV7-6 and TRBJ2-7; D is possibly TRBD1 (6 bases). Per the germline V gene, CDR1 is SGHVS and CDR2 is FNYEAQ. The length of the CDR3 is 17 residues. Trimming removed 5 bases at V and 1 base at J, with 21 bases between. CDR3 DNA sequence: TGTGCCAGCAGCCCCTCTCCGACAGGCCCGGATTCCTACGAGCAGTACTTC. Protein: CASSPSPTGPDSYEQYF.

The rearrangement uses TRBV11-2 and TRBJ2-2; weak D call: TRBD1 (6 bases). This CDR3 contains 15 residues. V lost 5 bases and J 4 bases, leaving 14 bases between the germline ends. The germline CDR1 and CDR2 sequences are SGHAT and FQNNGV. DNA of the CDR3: TGTGCCAGCAGCCAGCGACAGGAGTTCACCGGGGAGCTGTTTTTT. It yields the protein CASSQRQEFTGELFF.

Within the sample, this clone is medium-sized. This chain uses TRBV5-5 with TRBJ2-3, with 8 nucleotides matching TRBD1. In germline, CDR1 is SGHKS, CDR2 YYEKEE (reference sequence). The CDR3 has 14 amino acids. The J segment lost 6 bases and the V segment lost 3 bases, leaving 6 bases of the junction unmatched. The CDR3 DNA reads TGTGCCAGCAGCTCCGGGACAGGAGGGGATACGCAGTATTTT. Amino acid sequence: CASSSGTGGDTQYF.

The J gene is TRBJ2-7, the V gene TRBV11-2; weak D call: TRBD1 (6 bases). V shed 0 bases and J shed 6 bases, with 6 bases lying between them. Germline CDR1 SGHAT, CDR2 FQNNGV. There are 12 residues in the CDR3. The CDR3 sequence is CASSLDRGEQYF. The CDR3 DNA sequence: TGTGCCAGCAGCTTAGACAGGGGCGAGCAGTACTTC.

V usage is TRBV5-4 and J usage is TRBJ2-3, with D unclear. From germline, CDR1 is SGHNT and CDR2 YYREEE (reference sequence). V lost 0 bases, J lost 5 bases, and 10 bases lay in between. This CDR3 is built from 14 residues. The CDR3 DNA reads TGTGCCAGCAGCTTGGGCGTTAGTCTAGATACGCAGTATTTT. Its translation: CASSLGVSLDTQYF.

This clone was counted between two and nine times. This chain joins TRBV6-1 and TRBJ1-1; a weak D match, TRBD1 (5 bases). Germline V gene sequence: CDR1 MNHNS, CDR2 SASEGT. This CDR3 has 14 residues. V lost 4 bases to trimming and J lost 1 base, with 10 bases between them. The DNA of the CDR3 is TGTGCCAGCAGTGTTGCGGGGGAGAACACTGAAGCTTTCTTT. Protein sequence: CASSVAGENTEAFF.

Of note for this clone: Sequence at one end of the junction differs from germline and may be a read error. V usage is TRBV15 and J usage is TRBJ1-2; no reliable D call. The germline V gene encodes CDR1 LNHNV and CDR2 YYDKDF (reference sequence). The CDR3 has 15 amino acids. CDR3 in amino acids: CATSREPGINYGYPF. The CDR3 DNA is TGTGCCACCAGCAGAGAACCCGGGATAAACTATGGCTACCCCTTC.